This T cell receptor (beta chain) was retrieved from a study of blood T cell repertoires in COVID-19 (dated by TCRdb to about 2020). Regarding the study in general: Samples covering the acute and convalescent phases of COVID-19 were provided by collaborators in the United States, Italy and Spain. The prospective study material was composed of cDNA or gDNA derived from T cells, B-cell-depleted T cells, or PBMCs. The dataset comprised deeply sampled blood TCRbeta repertoires from subjects exposed to, actively infected with, or recovered from COVID-19. The repertoires were released in a freely available public database intended as a resource for research on the immune response to SARS-CoV-2. Samples came from the ongoing ImmuneRACE study (first 160 participants) plus 1,254 subjects from 6 global collaborators. A de-identified subject ID, COVID-19 status, age in years and sex were almost always included in the sample metadata. Where available, HLA class I and class II types were obtained from metadata supplied by the sample provider rather than from assay-based typing. Summary of the overall study and its limitations: Clinical and demographic metadata were provided uncurated, with the amount varying by source and participant.

TCRbeta CDR3 regions were amplified from genomic DNA by means of the immunoSEQ Assay, a bias-controlled multiplex PCR. The study's own analysis went as follows. The number of nucleated cells in each sample was estimated from the amplification of reference gene primers within the assay. Sequence reads were collapsed and filtered to measure the absolute abundance of every unique TCRbeta CDR3 rearrangement. For each sample, productive Simpson clonality was calculated as the square root of Simpson's diversity index over productive rearrangements. The clones in this table, taken by TCRdb from immuneACCESS, are in-frame only. Not every clone is retained; where verified, under half of the shortfall comes from an unresolved V gene, and the cause of the rest is unknown. The V and J calls and clone size were taken over from that table, and D and trimming were inferred from the DNA. The sample table records approximately 190,000 clones; about 88% of these occur just once. 5% to 6.5% of the sample is held by the ten biggest clonotypes.

This clone has just a few counts. The target of this receptor is not known. No much larger clonotype is one base removed from it; base qualities were not supplied. Each collaborating institution followed its own protocols to collect whole blood in K2EDTA tubes. Collaborator samples were shipped for TCRbeta analysis as frozen whole blood, isolated PBMCs, or DNA extracted from either sample type. Sequenced: peripheral blood. The origin of this receptor is a man aged 35 to 55 with active or convalescent COVID-19.

The CDR3 amino acid sequence is: CASSGDRAANSPLHF. Read as DNA, the sequence is TGTGCCAGCAGCGGGGACAGGGCAGCTAATTCACCCCTCCACTTT. The chain joins TRBV6-5 to TRBJ1-6, with 9 bases matching TRBD1. Sequences MNHEY (CDR1) and SVGAGI (CDR2) are obtained from the germline V gene. The germline V end is reduced by 6 bases and the J end by 6 bases; junction bases left unmatched: 6. The CDR3 runs 15 residues from the cysteine to the phenylalanine. The CDR3 DNA has 45 bases and is translated from base 1.